The 26 T cell receptor beta chains below come from one sample, sequenced in a study of T cell responses to AZD1222 COVID-19 vaccine. The method was immunoSEQ multiplex PCR; TCRdb's version includes in-frame clones alone and lacks a portion of them. The data hold more than 250,000 clones, with approximately 93% observed a single time. The sample consisted of peripheral blood, taken on day 0 of AZD1222 vaccination. These receptors all come from an adult in good health.

The chain links TRBV6-2 or TRBV6-3 to TRBJ1-5; 8 bases line up with TRBD1. Germline CDR1 reads MNHEY; CDR2 reads SVGEGT. The CDR3 is 14 residues long. The V segment lost 6 bases and the J segment 9 bases; nucleotides outside the gene matches: 10. The CDR3 DNA sequence: TGTGCCAGCAGCGAGGGGACAGGATGGCGGCCCCAGCATTTT. As protein: CASSEGTGWRPQHF.

This chain links TRBV7-2 with TRBJ2-1; D unclear. V was cut by 1 base and J by 8 bases, with 9 bases left in between. The CDR3 spans 13 residues. Per the germline V gene, CDR1 is SGHTA and CDR2 is FQGNSA. In DNA, the CDR3 is TGTGCCAGCAGCTTAGGTATTCTCGATGAGCAGTTCTTC. Protein: CASSLGILDEQFF.

In this sample, this clone turned up once. The J gene is TRBJ2-2, the V gene TRBV7-6, with 7 bases that match TRBD1. The CDR3 runs to 18 residues. In germline, CDR1 is SGHVS, CDR2 FNYEAQ. J gave up 3 bases and V 1 base, and 11 bases lay outside the gene matches. CDR3 nucleotides: TGTGCCAGCAGCTTAGGTCCTTCAGGGGGTAAGGACACCGGGGAGCTGTTTTTT. It translates to CASSLGPSGGKDTGELFF.

This chain uses TRBV12-3 or TRBV12-4 with TRBJ1-2; D is unclear. This CDR3 is 13 amino acids long. The V end was cut by 1 base, the J end by 4 bases, with 7 bases between. The CDR3 protein is CASSLELLYGYTF. CDR3 bases: TGTGCCAGCAGTTTAGAACTCCTCTATGGCTACACCTTC.

This rearrangement joins TRBV4-3 to TRBJ1-2, with D tentatively TRBD1 (6 bases). V lost 4 bases, J lost 1 base, and 16 bases lay in between. The germline V gene encodes CDR1 LGHNA and CDR2 YSLEER. The CDR3 covers 16 residues. The CDR3 nucleotides read TGCGCCAGCAGCCGATCAGCGACAGGCCGTAACTATGGCTACACCTTC. Residues: CASSRSATGRNYGYTF.

The rearrangement joins TRBV6-2 or TRBV6-3 to TRBJ1-1; D perhaps matches TRBD1 (5 bases). The germline V and J ends were trimmed by 4 bases and 0 bases, with 9 bases remaining between them. The CDR3 extends over 14 amino acids. Looked up from germline, CDR1 is MNHEY and CDR2 is SVGEGT. CDR3 coding DNA: TGTGCCAGCAGTTTAAGACAGCTGAACACTGAAGCTTTCTTT. It is translated as CASSLRQLNTEAFF.

V gene TRBV5-1 combines with J gene TRBJ2-1, with 7 bases matching TRBD2. V trimming: 4 bases; J trimming: 9 bases; junction bases outside the gene matches: 10. Germline V lookup: CDR1 SGHRS, CDR2 YFSETQ. This CDR3 has 14 residues. CDR3 nucleotides: TGCGCCAGCAGCGGGGGGGAACTAGAGGTTGAGCAGTTCTTC. It specifies CASSGGELEVEQFF.

This clone was seen only once. The CDR3 region is CASSSNDRVTGELFF. The CDR3 nucleotides are TGTGCCAGCAGTTCGAACGACAGGGTCACCGGGGAGCTGTTTTTT. The rearrangement links TRBV6-5 to TRBJ2-2, with 7 positions matching TRBD1. The CDR3 runs 15 residues. After removal of 4 bases from V and 4 bases from J, the junction contained 6 bases not matched to a gene. From germline, CDR1 is MNHEY and CDR2 SVGAGI.

This chain joins TRBV5-1 and TRBJ2-7; 8 bases match TRBD2. The CDR3 is 16 amino acids. In germline, CDR1 is SGHRS, CDR2 YFSETQ. V was pared by 2 bases and J by 3 bases, with 10 bases of the junction left unmatched. The CDR3 coding sequence is TGCGCCAGCAGCTTAAGTGCAGCGGGAGACTACTACGAGCAGTACTTC. This encodes CASSLSAAGDYYEQYF.

This clone was detected ten times or more. The chain couples TRBV28 to TRBJ2-7; D unresolved. Germline assignment: CDR1 MDHEN and CDR2 SYDVKM. The ends were cut back, 5 bases at V and 4 bases at J, with 18 bases in the middle. The CDR3 is 15 residues long. CDR3 amino acids: CASSAAVGAFYEQYF. For the CDR3, the DNA is TGTGCCAGCAGTGCGGCTGTGGGCGCTTTTTACGAGCAGTACTTC.

This clone was seen just once. The rearrangement uses TRBV7-2 and TRBJ1-2, with no clear D. V was clipped by 0 bases and J by 7 bases, with 9 bases between them. Germline assignment: CDR1 SGHTA and CDR2 FQGNSA. The CDR3 is made up of 13 amino acids. The CDR3 bases are TGTGCCAGCAGCTTAGCGCTGGGAGCTGGCTACACCTTC. This encodes CASSLALGAGYTF.

The J gene is TRBJ2-1, the V gene TRBV9, with a tentative D call TRBD1 (6 bases). The CDR3 loop spans 12 amino acids. V was pared by 4 bases and J by 8 bases, with 10 bases between. Germline CDR1 reads SGDLS; CDR2 reads YYNGEE. CDR3: CASSFQGYEQFF. In DNA form, the CDR3 reads TGTGCCAGCAGCTTCCAGGGGTATGAGCAGTTCTTC.

The chain combines TRBV27 with TRBJ1-2; 7 bases are shared with TRBD1. There are 13 residues in the CDR3. Germline V gene lookup returns CDR1 MNHEY and CDR2 SMNVEV (reference sequence). V was clipped by 3 bases and J by 5 bases; unmatched bases: 3. CDR3: CASSLAGGYGYTF. The CDR3 DNA follows: TGTGCCAGCAGTTTGGCAGGGGGGTATGGCTACACCTTC.

This chain links TRBV24-1 with TRBJ1-3; 7 bases align to TRBD1. Per the germline V gene, CDR1 is KGHDR and CDR2 is SFDVKD. This CDR3 region has 13 residues. V trimming: 11 bases; J trimming: 4 bases; junction bases outside the gene matches: 7. CDR3 coding DNA: TGTGCCAAGAACAGGGGACCCGGAAACACCATATATTTT. As protein: CAKNRGPGNTIYF.

The chain carries TRBV28 and TRBJ2-5; 10 bases line up with TRBD1. Germline-derived CDR1 and CDR2 are MDHEN and SYDVKM. The CDR3 has 14 amino acids. V lost 6 bases to trimming and J lost 5 bases; unmatched junction nucleotides: 6. The chain's CDR3 is CASRRDRGLETQYF. Here the CDR3 DNA reads TGTGCCAGCAGGCGAGACAGGGGGCTTGAGACCCAGTACTTC.

CDR3 sequence: CASTPESRGPGGYTF. The CDR3 nucleotides are TGTGCCAGTACCCCAGAGAGCAGGGGGCCTGGTGGCTACACCTTC. This chain joins TRBV19 and TRBJ1-2; TRBD1 agrees at 8 bases. Germline V gives CDR1 LNHDA, CDR2 SQIVND (reference sequence). The V gene end was trimmed by 7 bases and the J gene end by 7 bases; junction bases not matched to a gene: 14. This CDR3 has 15 residues.

About this clone: The same CDR3 can be traced to other DNA sequences in this sample. This chain links TRBV5-1 with TRBJ2-1; D remains ambiguous. Germline CDR1 and CDR2: SGHRS and YFSETQ. V was shortened by 0 bases and J by 5 bases, with 3 bases between the two germline ends. The CDR3 runs 12 residues. In DNA form, the CDR3 reads TGCGCCAGCAGCTTGGGGCACAATGAGCAGTTCTTC. This codes for CASSLGHNEQFF. Full variable domain (rest looked up from reference TRBV5-1 and TRBJ2-1): KAGVTQTPRYLIKTRGQQVTLSCSPISGHRSVSWYQQTPGQGLQFLFEYFSETQRNKGNFPGRFSGRQFSNSRSEMNVSTLELGDSALYLCASSLGHNEQFFGPGTRLTVL.

The V call is TRBV7-3, the J call TRBJ2-3, with a possible D match to TRBD2 (6 bases). This CDR3 has 14 amino acids. Deletions cut 5 bases from V and 6 bases from J, with 15 bases between. CDR1 and CDR2 from the germline V gene are SGHTA and FQGTGA. Written as DNA, the CDR3 is TGTGCCAGCAGCCAAGGAGCTAGCGCCGATACGCAGTATTTT. This encodes CASSQGASADTQYF.

V usage is TRBV6-5 and J usage is TRBJ2-3; TRBD2 matches at 7 bases. Germline V CDR1 and CDR2: MNHEY, SVGAGI. The CDR3 spans 13 residues. With 10 bases clipped from V and 1 base from J, the junction kept 5 bases outside the gene matches. As DNA, the CDR3 is TGTGCCACGCGGGAGCCCGGCACAGATACGCAGTATTTT. Residues: CATREPGTDTQYF.

The genes are TRBV19 and TRBJ1-1; unclear D gene. V was trimmed by 5 bases and J by 5 bases, leaving 21 bases between them. Germline V gene data show CDR1 as LNHDA and CDR2 as SQIVND (reference sequence). CDR3 size: 16 residues. The DNA for the CDR3 is TGTGCCAGTAGTGGCGGTTGGGATGTTCTGGGTACTGAAGCTTTCTTT. Its translation is CASSGGWDVLGTEAFF.

The chain employs TRBV4-1 and TRBJ1-1; D gene uncertain. The CDR3 runs 12 residues. V lost 3 bases and J 5 bases, leaving 7 bases between the germline ends. The V gene's germline CDR1 is MGHRA and CDR2 YSYEKL. Here the CDR3 reads CASSHGVTEAFF. The CDR3 nucleotides read TGCGCCAGCAGCCATGGGGTGACTGAAGCTTTCTTT.

The J gene is TRBJ2-5, the V gene TRBV7-3, with 7 bases lining up with TRBD1. The CDR3 contains 13 residues. With 5 bases clipped from V and 4 bases from J, the junction kept 4 bases outside the gene matches. CDR1 SGHTA and CDR2 FQGTGA come from the germline V gene. CDR3: CASSKGQLETQYF. The CDR3 DNA sequence: TGTGCCAGCAGCAAGGGACAGCTAGAGACCCAGTACTTC.

In DNA form, the CDR3 reads TGTGCCAGCAGTTACGACCCAAACGAGCAGTACTTC. It yields the protein CASSYDPNEQYF. V and J are TRBV28 and TRBJ2-7; no definite D call. The CDR3 sequence is 12 residues long. Germline V gives CDR1 MDHEN, CDR2 SYDVKM. Trimming took off 4 bases at V and 5 bases at J, with 9 bases between the two ends.

The rearrangement uses TRBV6-6 and TRBJ2-3; 10 bases map to TRBD2. The germline V gene encodes CDR1 MNHNY and CDR2 SVGAGI (reference sequence). The V and J ends lost 5 bases and 0 bases, in that order; junction bases with no gene match: 11. The CDR3 is 18 amino acids. The CDR3 DNA follows: TGTGCCAGCAGTCGGAGGCCTAGCGGGGGAGGGAGCACAGATACGCAGTATTTT. This gives the protein CASSRRPSGGGSTDTQYF.

V is TRBV3-1 (or the pseudogene TRBV3-2) and J is TRBJ1-1; possible D gene TRBD1, 5 bases. The germline gives CDR1 LGHDT, CDR2 YNNKEL (reference sequence). This CDR3 comprises 14 residues. The germline V and J ends were trimmed by 1 base and 4 bases, with 10 bases remaining between them. CDR3 in amino acids: CASSQVGVSTEAFF. DNA for the CDR3: TGTGCCAGCAGCCAAGTAGGGGTAAGCACTGAAGCTTTCTTT.

With regard to this clone: One end of the junction varies from germline; a read error may be responsible. J is TRBJ1-5 and V is TRBV3-1 (or the pseudogene TRBV3-2); no definite D call. CDR1 and CDR2 from the germline V gene are LGHDT and YNNKEL (reference sequence). This CDR3 region has 16 residues. The CDR3 nucleotides are TGTGCCAGCAGCCACGGGTCCGGCGGGAGCAATCAGCCCAAGCATTTT. Translation: CASSHGSGGSNQPKHF.